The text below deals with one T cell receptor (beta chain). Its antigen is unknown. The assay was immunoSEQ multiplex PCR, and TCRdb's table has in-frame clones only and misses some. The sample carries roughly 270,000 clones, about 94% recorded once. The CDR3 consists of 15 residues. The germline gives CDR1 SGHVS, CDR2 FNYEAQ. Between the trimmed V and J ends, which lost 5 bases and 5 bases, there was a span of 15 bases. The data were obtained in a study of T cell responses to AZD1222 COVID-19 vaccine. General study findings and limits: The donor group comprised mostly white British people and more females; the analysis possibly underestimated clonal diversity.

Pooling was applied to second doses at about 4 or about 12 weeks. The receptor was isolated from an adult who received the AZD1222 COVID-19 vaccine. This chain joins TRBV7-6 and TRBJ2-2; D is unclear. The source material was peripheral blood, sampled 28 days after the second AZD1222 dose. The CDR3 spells CASSGMALGTGELFF. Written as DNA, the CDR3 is TGTGCCAGCAGCGGGATGGCCTTGGGGACCGGGGAGCTGTTTTTT.